This T cell receptor beta chain was obtained from a study of shared clonotypes between healthy human individuals. Per germline, CDR1 SGHRS and CDR2 YFSETQ. The CDR3 covers 15 residues. Trimming cost V 6 bases and J 7 bases; bases outside gene matches: 10. This clone appeared a single time. Method: immunoSEQ multiplex PCR; TCRdb's copy keeps in-frame clones and lacks some. The sample shows around 530,000 clones, around 76% of them seen only once. V and J are TRBV5-1 and TRBJ1-4, with TRBD1 matching 9 bases. The sequence was obtained from a woman aged 40 to 50 in good health. Some clones in this sample may be carry-over from other donors' samples. The material sequenced was PBMCs. The CDR3 nucleotides are TGCGCCAGCATGGAACCGGGACAGGGTGGTGAAAAACTGTTTTTT. This gives the protein CASMEPGQGGEKLFF. The whole variable domain, remainder taken from reference TRBV5-1 and TRBJ1-4, is KAGVTQTPRYLIKTRGQQVTLSCSPISGHRSVSWYQQTPGQGLQFLFEYFSETQRNKGNFPGRFSGRQFSNSRSEMNVSTLELGDSALYLCASMEPGQGGEKLFFGSGTQLSVL.